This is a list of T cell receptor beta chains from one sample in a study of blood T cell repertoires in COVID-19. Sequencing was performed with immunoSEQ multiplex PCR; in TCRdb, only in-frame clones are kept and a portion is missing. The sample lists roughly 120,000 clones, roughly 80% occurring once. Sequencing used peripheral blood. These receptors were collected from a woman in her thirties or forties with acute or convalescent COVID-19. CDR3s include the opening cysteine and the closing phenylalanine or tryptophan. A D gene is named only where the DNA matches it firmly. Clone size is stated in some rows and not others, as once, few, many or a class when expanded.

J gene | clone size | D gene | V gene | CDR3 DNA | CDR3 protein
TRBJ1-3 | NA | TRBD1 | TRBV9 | TGTGCCAGCAGCCTCCATGAACAGGGGAGCTCTGGAAACACCATATATTTT | CASSLHEQGSSGNTIYF
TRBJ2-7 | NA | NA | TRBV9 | TGTGCCAGCAGCGCGGATCTCCAGGGCCCCTACGAGCAGTACTTC | CASSADLQGPYEQYF
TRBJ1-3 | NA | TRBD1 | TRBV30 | TGTGCCTGGAGTGTACGGGGGACAGGGGGAAACACCATATATTTT | CAWSVRGTGGNTIYF
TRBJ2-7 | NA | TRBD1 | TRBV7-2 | TGTGCCAGCAGCGCCCAGGGGGCAGTTACCTACGAGCAGTACTTC | CASSAQGAVTYEQYF
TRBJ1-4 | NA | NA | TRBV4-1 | TGCGCCAGCAGCCAAGATGGGGTGTCAGCCGGGGATGAAAAACTGTTTTTT | CASSQDGVSAGDEKLFF
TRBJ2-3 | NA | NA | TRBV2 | TGTGCCAGCACCGGGTTCGATACGCAGTATTTT | CASTGFDTQYF
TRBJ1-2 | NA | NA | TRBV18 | TGTGCCAGCTCACCAGGAGTTTTTAACTATGGCTACACCTTC | CASSPGVFNYGYTF
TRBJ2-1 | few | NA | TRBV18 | TGTGCCAGCTCACCTAGAGGGGGATATATGAATGAGCAGTTCTTC | CASSPRGGYMNEQFF
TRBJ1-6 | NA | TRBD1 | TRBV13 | TGTGCCAGCAGCCCGGGACAGTATAATTCACCCCTCCACTTT | CASSPGQYNSPLHF
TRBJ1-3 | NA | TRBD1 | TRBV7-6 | TGTGCCAGCAGCTTAGGACAGGGGCTGCGGTCTTCTGGAAACACCATATATTTT | CASSLGQGLRSSGNTIYF
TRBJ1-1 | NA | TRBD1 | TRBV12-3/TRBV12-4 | TGTGCCAGCACCGTGGGACAGGGCACTGAAGCTTTCTTT | CASTVGQGTEAFF
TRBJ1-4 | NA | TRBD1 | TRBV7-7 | TGTGCCAGCAGCTTCCGACAGGGTGAAAAACTGTTTTTT | CASSFRQGEKLFF
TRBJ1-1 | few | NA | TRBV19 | TGTGCCAGTAGTATTCCCAGACTATACACTGAAGCTTTCTTT | CASSIPRLYTEAFF
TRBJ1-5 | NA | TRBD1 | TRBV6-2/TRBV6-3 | TGTGCCAGCAGTGAGCCCCCACAGGGGCTTAGCAATCAGCCCCAGCATTTT | CASSEPPQGLSNQPQHF
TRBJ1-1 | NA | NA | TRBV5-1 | TGCGCCAGCGGGGGAGGCAGTTTCAACACTGAAGCTTTCTTT | CASGGGSFNTEAFF
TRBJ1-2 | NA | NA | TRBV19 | TGTGCCAGTAGTCTCCCCGGGACATACCCTAACTATGGCTACACCTTC | CASSLPGTYPNYGYTF
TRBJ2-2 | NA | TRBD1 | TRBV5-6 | TGTGCCAGCAGCTTCAGGACAGGGACAAACACCGGGGAGCTGTTTTTT | CASSFRTGTNTGELFF
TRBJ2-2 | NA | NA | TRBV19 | TGTGCCAGTAGTAGAAGCAGGAAGAACACCGGGGAGCTGTTTTTT | CASSRSRKNTGELFF
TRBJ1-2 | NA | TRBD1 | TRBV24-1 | TGTGCCACCAGTGACCCGGGACAGGCGGAGGGCTACACCTTC | CATSDPGQAEGYTF
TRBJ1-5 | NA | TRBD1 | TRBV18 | TGTGCCAGCTCACGGGAGGGACAGGGCGCAGCCCAGCATTTT | CASSREGQGAAQHF
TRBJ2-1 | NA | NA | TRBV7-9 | TGTGCCAGCAGTCAGGAAAACCTTAGCGGTGAGCAGTTCTTC | CASSQENLSGEQFF
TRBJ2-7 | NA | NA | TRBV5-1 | TGCGCCAGCCTAGGGGGCTACGAGCAGTACTTC | CASLGGYEQYF
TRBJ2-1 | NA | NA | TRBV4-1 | TGCGCCAGCAGCCAAGATGCAGTTGGACAGTTAGCCTACAATGAGCAGTTCTTC | CASSQDAVGQLAYNEQFF
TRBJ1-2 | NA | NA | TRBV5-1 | TGCGCCAGCAGCCCCAAACTACCCGAGGACAGTCGGGGGGATGGCTACACCTTC | CASSPKLPEDSRGDGYTF
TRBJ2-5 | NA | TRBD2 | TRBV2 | TGTGCCAGCAGTGGGTTTAGCGGGGGAGAGACCCAGTACTTC | CASSGFSGGETQYF
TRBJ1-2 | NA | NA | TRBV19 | TGTGCCAGTACCTGGGCAGGGCGCAACTATGGCTACACCTTC | CASTWAGRNYGYTF
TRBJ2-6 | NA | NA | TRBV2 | TGTGCCAGCAAGGAGTGGAACTCTGGGGCCAACGTCCTGACTTTC | CASKEWNSGANVLTF
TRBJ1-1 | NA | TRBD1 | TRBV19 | TGTGCCAGTAGTCCCTGGACAGGGGAGCGAACTGAAGCTTTCTTT | CASSPWTGERTEAFF
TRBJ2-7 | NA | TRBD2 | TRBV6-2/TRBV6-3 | TGTGCCAGCAGTTACCTCGGGGGGGCCTACGAGCAGTACTTC | CASSYLGGAYEQYF
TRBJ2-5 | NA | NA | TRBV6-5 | TGTGCCAGCAGCCTACAGGCTGGAGAGACCCAGTACTTC | CASSLQAGETQYF
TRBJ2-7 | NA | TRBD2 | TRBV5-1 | TGCGCCAGCAGCTTGGGATTCGGGGGGGCCTACGAGCAGTACTTC | CASSLGFGGAYEQYF
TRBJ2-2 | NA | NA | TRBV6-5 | TGTGCCAGCAGTTTCAGGGAAACCGGGGAGCTGTTTTTT | CASSFRETGELFF
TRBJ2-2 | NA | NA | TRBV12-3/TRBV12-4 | TGTGCCAGCAGCCCAGAAATGACCGGGGAGCTGTTTTTT | CASSPEMTGELFF
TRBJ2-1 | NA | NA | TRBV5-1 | TGCGCCAGCAGTCGCACGACAGCCTCAAATTACAATGAGCAGTTCTTC | CASSRTTASNYNEQFF
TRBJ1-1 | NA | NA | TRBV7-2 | TGTGCCAGCAGCTCCAGGGCGGGGGGCACTGAAGCTTTCTTT | CASSSRAGGTEAFF
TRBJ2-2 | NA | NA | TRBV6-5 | TGTGCCAGCAGTTACTCGAGTACCGGGGAGCTGTTTTTT | CASSYSSTGELFF
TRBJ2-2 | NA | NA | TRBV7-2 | TGTGCCAGCAGCTTAGCGCGGAGCAACGCCGGGGAGCTGTTTTTT | CASSLARSNAGELFF
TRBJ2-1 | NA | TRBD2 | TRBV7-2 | TGTGCCAGCAGCTCCGGGGGTCTAGCGGGGGGATCGGGTGAGCAGTTCTTC | CASSSGGLAGGSGEQFF
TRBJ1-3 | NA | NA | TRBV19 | TGTGCCAGTAGTATCGGGGGGGGAGGAAACACCATATATTTT | CASSIGGGGNTIYF
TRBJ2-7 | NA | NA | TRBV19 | TGTGCCAGTAGTCTCGCGGGGCAGCCCTCCTACGAGCAGTACTTC | CASSLAGQPSYEQYF
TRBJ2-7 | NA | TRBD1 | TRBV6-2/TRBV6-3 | TGTGCCAGCAGTCAGGGGGCGAAGTCCTACGAGCAGTACTTC | CASSQGAKSYEQYF
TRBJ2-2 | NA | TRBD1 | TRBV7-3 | TGTGCCAGCAGCCTCTCGACAGGGGTTAGAGGCGGGGAGCTGTTTTTT | CASSLSTGVRGGELFF
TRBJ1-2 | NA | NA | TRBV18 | TGTGCCAGCTCACCAAAGGACAATAACTATGGCTACACCTTC | CASSPKDNNYGYTF
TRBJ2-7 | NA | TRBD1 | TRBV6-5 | TGTGCCAGCAGGGGACAGGGATGGGAGCAGTACTTC | CASRGQGWEQYF
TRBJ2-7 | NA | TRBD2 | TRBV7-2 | TGTGCCAGCAGCCCCCGAGGGACTAGCGGCTACGAGCAGTACTTC | CASSPRGTSGYEQYF
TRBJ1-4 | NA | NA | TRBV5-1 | TGCGCCAGCAGCTTGGGAGGTCCGGGGGGTGAAAAACTGTTTTTT | CASSLGGPGGEKLFF
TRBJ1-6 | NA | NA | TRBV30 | TGTGCCTGGAGTCTCAATTCACCCCTCCACTTT | CAWSLNSPLHF
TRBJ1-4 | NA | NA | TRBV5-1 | TGCGCCAGCAGCTCCGGGACACCCAGGCCAAATGAAAAACTGTTTTTT | CASSSGTPRPNEKLFF
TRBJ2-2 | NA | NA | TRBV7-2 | TGTGCCAGCACGAGCGGTTACACCGGGGAGCTGTTTTTT | CASTSGYTGELFF
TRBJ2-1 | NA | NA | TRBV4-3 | TGCGCCAGCAGCCAAGATGTCGCGATTGAGCAGTTCTTC | CASSQDVAIEQFF
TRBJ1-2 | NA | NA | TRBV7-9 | TGTGCCAGCACCCCCCTGGCAGTTGGTGGCTACACCTTC | CASTPLAVGGYTF
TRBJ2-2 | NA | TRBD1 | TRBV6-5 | TGTGCCAGCAGGACCGGGACAGGGAACACCGGGGAGCTGTTTTTT | CASRTGTGNTGELFF
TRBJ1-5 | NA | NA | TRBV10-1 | TGCGCCAGCAGTGAGTTCGGCAATCAGCCCCAGCATTTT | CASSEFGNQPQHF
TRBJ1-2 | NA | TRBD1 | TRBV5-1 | TGCGCCAGCAGCTTGGCGGGACAGGGGGTCGGCTATGGCTACACCTTC | CASSLAGQGVGYGYTF
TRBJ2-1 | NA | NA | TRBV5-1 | TGCGCCAGCATTAGGGGGACGGGAAACAATGAGCAGTTCTTC | CASIRGTGNNEQFF
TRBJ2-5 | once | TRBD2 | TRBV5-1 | TGCGCCAGCAGCCCGCGGGGGGAGACCCAGTACTTC | CASSPRGETQYF